A single sample gave rise to the 13 T cell receptor beta chains below, sequenced in a study of cytomegalovirus exposure and HLA in healthy donors. The PCR had 60 Vbeta and 13 Jbeta primers. Data came from immunoSEQ multiplex PCR; TCRdb stores just in-frame clones and leaves some out. Of roughly 100,000 clones in the sample, 78% are singletons; the top ten hold around 1.3%. The source material was PBMCs. These receptors came from a man under 40 in good health and CMV-seronegative.

V is TRBV4-3 and J is TRBJ1-4; possible D gene TRBD1, 5 bases. The germline V gene encodes CDR1 LGHNA and CDR2 YSLEER. Trimming shortened V by 0 bases and J by 10 bases, and 21 bases separated the two germline ends. The CDR3 loop spans 17 amino acids. CDR3 sequence (DNA): TGCGCCAGCAGCCAAGAGCATGTGGCGAAGGGGCTGGTAAAACTGTTTTTT. This sequence encodes CASSQEHVAKGLVKLFF.

The chain recombines TRBV6-1 with TRBJ2-3, with no clear D. Looked up from germline, CDR1 is MNHNS and CDR2 is SASEGT. CDR3 length: 11 amino acids. Trimming pared 6 bases from V and 5 bases from J, leaving 6 bases between. The CDR3 is CASRLLDTQYF. Here the CDR3 DNA reads TGTGCCAGCAGATTATTAGATACGCAGTATTTT.

Written as DNA, the CDR3 is TGTGCTAGTGGTTTGGTACTTTCAGGGCAGAGAGCCTACGAGCAGTACTTC. Translation gives CASGLVLSGQRAYEQYF. The V and J genes are TRBV12-5 and TRBJ2-7; possible D gene TRBD1, 5 bases. This CDR3 spans 17 amino acids. Germline CDR1 reads LGHNT; CDR2 reads FRNRAP. V lost 0 bases and J 2 bases, leaving 17 bases between the germline ends.

This clone was observed a single time. The chain links TRBV4-3 to TRBJ2-7, with 11 bases that match TRBD2. With 2 bases clipped from V and 3 bases from J, the junction kept 3 bases outside the gene matches. The CDR3 length is 15 residues. CDR1 is LGHNA, CDR2 YSLEER, per germline. This CDR3 reads CASSQHSGRVYEQYF. CDR3 DNA sequence: TGCGCCAGCAGCCAACATAGCGGGAGGGTCTACGAGCAGTACTTC.

The chain recombines TRBV27 with TRBJ2-5; D perhaps matches TRBD1 (6 bases). Germline CDR1 is MNHEY and CDR2 is SMNVEV (reference sequence). V lost 7 bases and J 5 bases, leaving 20 bases between the germline ends. The CDR3 is 15 residues long. CDR3 coding DNA: TGTGCCAGCAAGGTGGGCAGGGGAGTGGTGGAGACCCAGTACTTC. This codes for CASKVGRGVVETQYF.

In this sample, this clone turned up once. The chain is built from TRBV4-3 and TRBJ2-5; 10 bases fit TRBD2. The CDR3 covers 15 residues. Germline V CDR1 and CDR2: LGHNA, YSLEER. V gave up 1 base and J gave up 5 bases; unmatched junction bases: 4. In DNA form, the CDR3 reads TGCGCCAGCAGCCAAGCCGGGACTAGCGAGGAGACCCAGTACTTC. This encodes CASSQAGTSEETQYF.

This clone was seen more than once but under ten times. The V and J genes are TRBV28 and TRBJ1-5, with TRBD1 matching 11 bases. The ends lost 5 bases at V and 3 bases at J; junction bases unmatched: 9. This CDR3 region has 17 residues. Germline lookup yields CDR1 MDHEN and CDR2 SYDVKM. The CDR3: CASSPPRTGGVNQPQHF. The CDR3 coding sequence is TGTGCCAGCAGTCCTCCTCGGACAGGGGGCGTCAATCAGCCCCAGCATTTT.

The rearrangement links TRBV11-2 to TRBJ2-7, with 8 bases that match TRBD2. The germline gives CDR1 SGHAT, CDR2 FQNNGV. V lost 8 bases and J lost 5; bases outside the gene matches: 11. The CDR3 runs 14 residues. The DNA for the CDR3 is TGTGCCAGCTCCCCCGGCGGGAGGATCCACGAGCAGTACTTC. The encoded protein is CASSPGGRIHEQYF.

The chain employs TRBV12-5 and TRBJ2-1, with a possible D match to TRBD1 (6 bases). The CDR3 is 16 amino acids. Germline CDR1 reads LGHNT; CDR2 reads FRNRAP. V dropped 0 bases and J dropped 4 bases, with 13 bases sitting between them. CDR3 region: CASGLVQGEIYNEQFF. The DNA of the CDR3 is TGTGCTAGTGGTTTGGTACAGGGAGAAATATACAATGAGCAGTTCTTC. The complete variable domain, with remaining parts taken from reference TRBV12-5 and TRBJ2-1, reads DARVTQTPRHKVTEMGQEVTMRCQPILGHNTVFWYRQTMMQGLELLAYFRNRAPLDDSGMPKDRFSAEMPDATLATLKIQPSEPRDSAVYFCASGLVQGEIYNEQFFGPGTRLTVL.

The chain carries TRBV14 and TRBJ1-3, with 9 bases fitting TRBD1. With 1 base clipped from V and 2 bases from J, the junction kept 3 bases outside the gene matches. The germline gives CDR1 SGHDN, CDR2 FVKESK. The CDR3 runs to 16 residues. In DNA form, the CDR3 reads TGTGCCAGCAGCCAAGCGGGGACAGGGACTGGAAACACCATATATTTT. Protein product: CASSQAGTGTGNTIYF. The full variable domain, its missing parts supplied by reference TRBV14 and TRBJ1-3, is EAGVTQFPSHSVIEKGQTVTLRCDPISGHDNLYWYRRVMGKEIKFLLHFVKESKQDESGMPNNRFLAERTGGTYSTLKVQPAELEDSGVYFCASSQAGTGTGNTIYFGEGSWLTVV.

The chain links TRBV9 to TRBJ2-7; the match to TRBD1 covers 7 bases. Germline V gives CDR1 SGDLS, CDR2 YYNGEE. The CDR3 has 14 residues. Unmatched junction bases numbered 3, after V lost 0 bases and J lost 3 bases. Here the CDR3 DNA reads TGTGCCAGCAGCGTAGAAACAGGGGTCTACGAGCAGTACTTC. This translates into CASSVETGVYEQYF.

The rearrangement links TRBV7-9 to TRBJ1-5; D is undetermined. The CDR3 is 12 residues long. The V end lost 5 bases, the J end lost 7 bases, and 9 bases lay between the germline ends. The germline V gene encodes CDR1 SEHNR and CDR2 FQNEAQ (reference sequence). CDR3: CASSPGGQPQHF. The DNA of the CDR3 is TGTGCCAGCAGCCCCGGCGGGCAGCCCCAGCATTTT.

The J gene is TRBJ2-2, the V gene TRBV19; a possible D gene is TRBD1 (5 bases). There are 16 residues in the CDR3. Trimming took 9 bases from V and 4 from J, leaving 21 bases between them. CDR1 is LNHDA and CDR2 is SQIVND in the germline V gene (reference sequence). The CDR3 region is CASRDPRASPTGELFF. Here the CDR3 DNA reads TGTGCCAGCCGAGACCCCAGGGCCAGCCCCACCGGGGAGCTGTTTTTT.